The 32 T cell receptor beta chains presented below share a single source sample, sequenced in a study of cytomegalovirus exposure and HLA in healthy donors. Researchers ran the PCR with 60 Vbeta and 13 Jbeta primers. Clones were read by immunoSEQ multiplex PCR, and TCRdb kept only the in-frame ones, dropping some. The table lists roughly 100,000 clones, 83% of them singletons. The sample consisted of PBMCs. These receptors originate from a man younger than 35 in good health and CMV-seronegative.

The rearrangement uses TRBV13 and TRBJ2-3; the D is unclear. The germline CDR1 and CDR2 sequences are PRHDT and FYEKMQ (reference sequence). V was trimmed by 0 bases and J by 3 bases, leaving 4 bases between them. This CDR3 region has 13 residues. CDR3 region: CASSLGLTDTQYF. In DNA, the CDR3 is TGTGCCAGCAGCTTAGGCCTAACAGATACGCAGTATTTT. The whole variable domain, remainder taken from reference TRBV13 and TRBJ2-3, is AAGVIQSPRHLIKEKRETATLKCYPIPRHDTVYWYQQGPGQDPQFLISFYEKMQSDKGSIPDRFSAQQFSDYHSELNMSSLELGDSALYFCASSLGLTDTQYFGPGTRLTVL.

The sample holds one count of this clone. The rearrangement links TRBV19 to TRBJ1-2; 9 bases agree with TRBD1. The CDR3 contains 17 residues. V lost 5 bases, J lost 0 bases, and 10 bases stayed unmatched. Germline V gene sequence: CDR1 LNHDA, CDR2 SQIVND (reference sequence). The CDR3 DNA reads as TGTGCCAGTAGTGGCTGGGAGGGGACAGGGCCTAACTATGGCTACACCTTC. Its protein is CASSGWEGTGPNYGYTF.

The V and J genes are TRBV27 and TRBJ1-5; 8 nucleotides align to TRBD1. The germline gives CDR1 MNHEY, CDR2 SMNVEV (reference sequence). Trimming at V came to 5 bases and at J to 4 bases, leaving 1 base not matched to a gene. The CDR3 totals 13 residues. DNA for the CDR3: TGTGCCAGCAGTAGACAGGGGAATCAGCCCCAGCATTTT. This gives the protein CASSRQGNQPQHF.

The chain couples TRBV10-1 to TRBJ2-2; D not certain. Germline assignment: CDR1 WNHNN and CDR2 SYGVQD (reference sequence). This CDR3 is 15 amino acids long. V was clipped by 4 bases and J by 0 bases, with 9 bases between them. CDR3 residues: CASSAANSNTGELFF. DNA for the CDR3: TGCGCCAGCAGTGCCGCGAACTCGAACACCGGGGAGCTGTTTTTT.

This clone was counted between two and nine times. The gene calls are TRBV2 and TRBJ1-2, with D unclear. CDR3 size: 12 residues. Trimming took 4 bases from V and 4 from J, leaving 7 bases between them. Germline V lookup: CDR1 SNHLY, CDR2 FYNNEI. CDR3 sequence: CASSGYFYGYTF. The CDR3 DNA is TGTGCCAGCAGTGGCTATTTCTATGGCTACACCTTC. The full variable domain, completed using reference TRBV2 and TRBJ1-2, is EPEVTQTPSHQVTQMGQEVILRCVPISNHLYFYWYRQILGQKVEFLVSFYNNEISEKSEIFDDQFSVERPDGSNFTLKIRSTKLEDSAMYFCASSGYFYGYTFGSGTRLTVV.

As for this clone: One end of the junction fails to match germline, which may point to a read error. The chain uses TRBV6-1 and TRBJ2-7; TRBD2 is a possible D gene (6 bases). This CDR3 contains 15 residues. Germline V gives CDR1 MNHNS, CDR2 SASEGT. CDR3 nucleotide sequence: TGTGCCATCAGTGAGTCTGAGGCGGAGGGATCAGAGCAGTACTTC. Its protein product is CAISESEAEGSEQYF.

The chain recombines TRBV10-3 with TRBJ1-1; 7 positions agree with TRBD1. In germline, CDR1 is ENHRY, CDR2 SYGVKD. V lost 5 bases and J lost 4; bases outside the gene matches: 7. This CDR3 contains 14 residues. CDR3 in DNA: TGTGCCATCAGTCGGGGACAGCAAGGCACTGAAGCTTTCTTT. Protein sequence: CAISRGQQGTEAFF.

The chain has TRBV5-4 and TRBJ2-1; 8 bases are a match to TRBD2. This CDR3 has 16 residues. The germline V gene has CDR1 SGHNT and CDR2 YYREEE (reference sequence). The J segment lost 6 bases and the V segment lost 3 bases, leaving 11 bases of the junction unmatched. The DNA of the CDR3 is TGTGCCAGCAGCTATCCGGGACTAGGGGCCCGCAATGAGCAGTTCTTC. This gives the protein CASSYPGLGARNEQFF. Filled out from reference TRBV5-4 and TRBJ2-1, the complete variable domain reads ETGVTQSPTHLIKTRGQQVTLRCSSQSGHNTVSWYQQALGQGPQFIFQYYREEENGRGNFPPRFSGLQFPNYSSELNVNALELDDSALYLCASSYPGLGARNEQFFGPGTRLTVL.

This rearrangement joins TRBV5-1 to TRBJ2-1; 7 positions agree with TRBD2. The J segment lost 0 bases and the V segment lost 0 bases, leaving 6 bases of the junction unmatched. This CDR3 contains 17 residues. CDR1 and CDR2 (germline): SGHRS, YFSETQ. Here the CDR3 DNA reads TGCGCCAGCAGCTTGGCCGCGCGGGAGAGCTCCTACAATGAGCAGTTCTTC. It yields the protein CASSLAARESSYNEQFF.

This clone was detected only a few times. This chain's CDR3 is CASSYRENSPLHF. The CDR3 DNA is TGTGCCAGCAGTTATCGGGAAAATTCACCCCTCCACTTT. V is TRBV6-1 and J is TRBJ1-6; D is uncertain. Trimming left V 5 bases short and J 7 bases short, with 9 bases between. Germline CDR1 is MNHNS and CDR2 is SASEGT. The CDR3 runs 13 residues.

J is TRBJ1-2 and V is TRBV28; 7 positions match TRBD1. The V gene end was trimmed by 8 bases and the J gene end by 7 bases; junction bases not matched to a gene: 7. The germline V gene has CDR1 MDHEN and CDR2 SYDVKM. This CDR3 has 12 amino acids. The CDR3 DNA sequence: TGTGCCAGCCGTACAGGGGCTTCTGGCTACACCTTC. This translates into CASRTGASGYTF.

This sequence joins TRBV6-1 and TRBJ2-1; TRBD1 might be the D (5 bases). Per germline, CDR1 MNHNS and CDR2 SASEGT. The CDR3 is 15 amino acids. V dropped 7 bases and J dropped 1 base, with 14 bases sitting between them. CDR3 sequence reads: CASKLSRVSYNEQFF. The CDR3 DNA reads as TGTGCCAGCAAACTCAGCAGGGTTTCCTACAATGAGCAGTTCTTC.

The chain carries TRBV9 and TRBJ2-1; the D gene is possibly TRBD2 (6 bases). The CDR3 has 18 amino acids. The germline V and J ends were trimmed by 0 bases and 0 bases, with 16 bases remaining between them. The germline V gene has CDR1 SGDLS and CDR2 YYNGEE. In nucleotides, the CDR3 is TGTGCCAGCAGCGTAGTCGACTGGGAGGACCCCTCCTACAATGAGCAGTTCTTC. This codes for CASSVVDWEDPSYNEQFF.

CDR3 DNA sequence: TGTGCCAGCAGCTTAGAGGTGGGCAGGGGGCGCCCGGAGACCCAGTACTTC. This codes for CASSLEVGRGRPETQYF. The V gene is TRBV7-2, the J gene TRBJ2-5, with TRBD1 matching 8 bases. The junction had 12 bases not matched to a gene; V was cut back by 1 base and J by 5 bases. Germline-derived CDR1 and CDR2 are SGHTA and FQGNSA. There are 17 residues in the CDR3. The whole variable domain, filled in from reference TRBV7-2 and TRBJ2-5, reads GAGVSQSPSNKVTEKGKDVELRCDPISGHTALYWYRQSLGQGLEFLIYFQGNSAPDKSGLPSDRFSAERTGGSVSTLTIQRTQQEDSAVYLCASSLEVGRGRPETQYFGPGTRLLVL.

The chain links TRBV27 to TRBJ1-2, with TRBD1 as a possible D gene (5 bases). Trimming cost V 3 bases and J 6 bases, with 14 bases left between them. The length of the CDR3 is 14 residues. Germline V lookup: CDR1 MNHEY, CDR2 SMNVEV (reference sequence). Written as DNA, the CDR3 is TGTGCCAGCAGTTTTCTGCCCAGGGAACATGGCTACACCTTC. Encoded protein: CASSFLPREHGYTF.

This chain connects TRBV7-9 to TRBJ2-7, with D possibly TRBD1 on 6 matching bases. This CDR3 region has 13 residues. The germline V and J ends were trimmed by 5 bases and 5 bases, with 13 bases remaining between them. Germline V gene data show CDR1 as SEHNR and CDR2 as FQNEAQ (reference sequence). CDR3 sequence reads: CASSPGAGHEQYF. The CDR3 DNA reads TGTGCCAGCAGCCCAGGGGCAGGCCACGAGCAGTACTTC.

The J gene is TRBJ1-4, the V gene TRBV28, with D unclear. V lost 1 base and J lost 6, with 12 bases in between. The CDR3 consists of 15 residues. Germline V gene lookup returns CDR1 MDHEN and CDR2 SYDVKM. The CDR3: CASSLYGPRYEKLFF. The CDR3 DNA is TGTGCCAGCAGTTTATATGGTCCGCGCTATGAAAAACTGTTTTTT.

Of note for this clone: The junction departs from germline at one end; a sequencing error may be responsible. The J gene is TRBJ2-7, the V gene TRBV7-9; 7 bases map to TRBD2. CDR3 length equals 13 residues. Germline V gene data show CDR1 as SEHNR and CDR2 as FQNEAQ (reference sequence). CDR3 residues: CSSRLGGVNEQYF. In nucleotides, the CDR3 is TGTTCCAGCAGGTTGGGGGGGGTGAACGAGCAGTACTTC.

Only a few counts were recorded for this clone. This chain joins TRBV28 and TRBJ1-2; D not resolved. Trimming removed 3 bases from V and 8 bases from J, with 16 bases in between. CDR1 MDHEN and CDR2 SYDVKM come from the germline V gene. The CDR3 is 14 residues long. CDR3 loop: CASSFFAGLSGYTF. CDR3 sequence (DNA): TGTGCCAGCAGTTTTTTTGCAGGTTTGTCCGGCTACACCTTC.

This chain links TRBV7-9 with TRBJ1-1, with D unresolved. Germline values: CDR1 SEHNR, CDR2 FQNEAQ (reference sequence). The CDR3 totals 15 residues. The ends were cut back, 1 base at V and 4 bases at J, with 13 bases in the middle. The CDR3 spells CASSLVGRAGTEAFF. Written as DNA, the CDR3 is TGTGCCAGCAGCTTAGTAGGGAGGGCGGGCACTGAAGCTTTCTTT. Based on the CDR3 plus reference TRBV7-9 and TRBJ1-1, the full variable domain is DTGVSQNPRHKITKRGQNVTFRCDPISEHNRLYWYRQTLGQGPEFLTYFQNEAQLEKSRLLSDRFSAERPKGSFSTLEIQRTEQGDSAMYLCASSLVGRAGTEAFFGQGTRLTVV.

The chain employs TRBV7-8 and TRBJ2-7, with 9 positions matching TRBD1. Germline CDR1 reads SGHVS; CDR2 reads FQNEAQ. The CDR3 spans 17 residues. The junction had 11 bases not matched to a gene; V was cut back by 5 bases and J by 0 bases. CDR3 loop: CASSRSVGTGISYEQYF. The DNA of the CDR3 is TGTGCCAGCAGCCGGAGCGTGGGGACAGGGATCTCCTACGAGCAGTACTTC.

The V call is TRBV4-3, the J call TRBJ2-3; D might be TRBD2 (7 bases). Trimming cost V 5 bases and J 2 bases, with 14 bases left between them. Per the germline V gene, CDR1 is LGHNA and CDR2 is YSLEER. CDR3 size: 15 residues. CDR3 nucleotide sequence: TGCGCCAGCAGCTTAAGGGGGAGGGACACAGATACGCAGTATTTT. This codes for CASSLRGRDTDTQYF.

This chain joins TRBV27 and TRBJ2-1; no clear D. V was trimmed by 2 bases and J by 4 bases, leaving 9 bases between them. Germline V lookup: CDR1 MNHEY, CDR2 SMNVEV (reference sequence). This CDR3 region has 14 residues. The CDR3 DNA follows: TGTGCCAGCAGTTTAGCCAGGCGATACAATGAGCAGTTCTTC. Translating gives CASSLARRYNEQFF.

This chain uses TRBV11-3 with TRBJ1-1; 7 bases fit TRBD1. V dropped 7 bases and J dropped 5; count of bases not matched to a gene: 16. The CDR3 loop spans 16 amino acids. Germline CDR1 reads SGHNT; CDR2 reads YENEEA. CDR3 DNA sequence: TGTGCCAGCACCCCCATAAGGAAAGGGGGCCGAACTGAAGCTTTCTTT. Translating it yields CASTPIRKGGRTEAFF. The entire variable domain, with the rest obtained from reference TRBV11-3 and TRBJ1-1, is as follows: EAGVVQSPRYKIIEKKQPVAFWCNPISGHNTLYWYLQNLGQGPELLIRYENEEAVDDSQLPKDRFSAERLKGVDSTLKIQPAELGDSAVYLCASTPIRKGGRTEAFFGQGTRLTVV.

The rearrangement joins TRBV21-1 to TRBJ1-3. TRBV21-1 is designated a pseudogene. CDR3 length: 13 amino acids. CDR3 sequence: CASVRGDRNTIYF. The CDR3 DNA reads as TGTGCCAGCGTCCGCGGGGATCGAAACACCATATATTTT.

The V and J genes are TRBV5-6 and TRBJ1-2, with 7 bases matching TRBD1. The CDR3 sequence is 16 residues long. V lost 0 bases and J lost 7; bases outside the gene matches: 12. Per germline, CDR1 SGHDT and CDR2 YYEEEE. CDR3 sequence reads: CASSLAEWGTATGYTF. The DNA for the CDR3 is TGTGCCAGCAGCTTGGCCGAATGGGGGACAGCGACTGGCTACACCTTC. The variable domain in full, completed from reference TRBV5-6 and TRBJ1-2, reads DAGVTQSPTHLIKTRGQQVTLRCSPKSGHDTVSWYQQALGQGPQFIFQYYEEEERQRGNFPDRFSGHQFPNYSSELNVNALLLGDSALYLCASSLAEWGTATGYTFGSGTRLTVV.

CDR3 sequence (DNA): TGTGCCAGCAGTTTGGGACAGGGGGATGGCTACACCTTC. Translation: CASSLGQGDGYTF. The chain links TRBV27 to TRBJ1-2; 11 bases are a match to TRBD1. J lost 6 bases, V lost 3 bases, and 0 bases had no gene match. CDR1 MNHEY and CDR2 SMNVEV come from the germline V gene (reference sequence). This CDR3 comprises 13 residues.

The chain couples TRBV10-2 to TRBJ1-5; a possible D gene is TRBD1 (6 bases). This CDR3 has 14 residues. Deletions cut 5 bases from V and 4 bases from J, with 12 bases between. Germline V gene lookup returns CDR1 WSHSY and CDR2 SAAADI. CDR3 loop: CASSRGIGNQPQHF. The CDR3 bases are TGCGCCAGCAGTAGGGGGATCGGGAATCAGCCCCAGCATTTT.

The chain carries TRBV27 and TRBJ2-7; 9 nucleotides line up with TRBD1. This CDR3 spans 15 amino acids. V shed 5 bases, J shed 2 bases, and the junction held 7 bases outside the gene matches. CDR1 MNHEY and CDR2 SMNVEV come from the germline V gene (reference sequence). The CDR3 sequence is CASSPGQGLAYEQYF. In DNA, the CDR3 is TGTGCCAGCAGTCCCGGACAGGGGCTTGCCTACGAGCAGTACTTC.

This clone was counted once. The CDR3 protein is CASAPGKTSTDTQYF. In DNA, the CDR3 is TGTGCCAGCGCCCCGGGGAAGACTAGCACAGATACGCAGTATTTT. This chain joins TRBV6-4 and TRBJ2-3; possibly TRBD2 for D (5 bases). The germline V and J ends were trimmed by 8 bases and 0 bases, with 15 bases remaining between them. This CDR3 is built from 15 residues. Germline lookup yields CDR1 MRHNA and CDR2 SNTAGT.

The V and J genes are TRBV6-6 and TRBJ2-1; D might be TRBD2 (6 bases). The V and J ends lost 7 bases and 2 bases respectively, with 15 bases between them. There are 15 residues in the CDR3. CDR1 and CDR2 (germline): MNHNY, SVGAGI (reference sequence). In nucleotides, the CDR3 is TGTGCCAGCACCCCTCGGGAGCGGCCCTACAATGAGCAGTTCTTC. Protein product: CASTPRERPYNEQFF.

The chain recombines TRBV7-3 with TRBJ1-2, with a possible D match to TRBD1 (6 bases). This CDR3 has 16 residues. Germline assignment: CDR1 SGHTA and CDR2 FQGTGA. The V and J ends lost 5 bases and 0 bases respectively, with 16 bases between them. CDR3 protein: CASSAHGGLANYGYTF. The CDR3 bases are TGTGCCAGCAGCGCCCACGGGGGGCTAGCTAACTATGGCTACACCTTC.